This entry lists 29 T cell receptor beta chains sequenced from one sample in a study of blood T cell repertoires in COVID-19. Sequencing was performed with immunoSEQ multiplex PCR; in TCRdb, only in-frame clones are kept and a portion is missing. The table lists hundreds of thousands of clones, under 90% of them singletons. The sequencing sample was made of PBMCs or T cells enriched from blood (not recorded which). These receptors all stem from a young man with acute COVID-19.

The chain couples TRBV28 to TRBJ2-7; 11 nucleotides align to TRBD1. CDR1 and CDR2 from the germline V gene are MDHEN and SYDVKM. The V segment lost 6 bases and the J segment 1 base; nucleotides outside the gene matches: 2. The CDR3 spans 14 residues. The CDR3 protein is CASRGQGASYEQYV. The CDR3 DNA reads as TGTGCCAGCAGAGGACAGGGGGCGTCCTACGAGCAGTACGTC.

The rearrangement links TRBV5-1 to TRBJ2-1; 10 positions match TRBD1. The CDR3 contains 15 residues. The J segment lost 9 bases and the V segment lost 4 bases, leaving 10 bases of the junction unmatched. CDR1 is SGHRS and CDR2 is YFSETQ in the germline V gene. Here the CDR3 reads CASSLGGQGPPEQFF. The CDR3, as DNA: TGCGCCAGCAGCCTGGGGGGACAGGGGCCCCCTGAGCAGTTCTTC.

The chain recombines TRBV6-5 with TRBJ2-2; perhaps TRBD2 as D (6 bases). CDR3 length: 16 amino acids. Trimming took off 2 bases at V and 0 bases at J, with 10 bases between the two ends. The germline gives CDR1 MNHEY, CDR2 SVGAGI. Here the CDR3 DNA reads TGTGCCAGCAGTTACGCGGGATTCGCGAACACCGGGGAGCTGTTTTTT. Encoded protein: CASSYAGFANTGELFF.

The V call is TRBV19, the J call TRBJ1-5, with 12 positions matching TRBD1. V lost 6 bases to trimming and J lost 7 bases; unmatched junction nucleotides: 10. This CDR3 is built from 16 residues. Germline V lookup: CDR1 LNHDA, CDR2 SQIVND (reference sequence). This CDR3 reads CASRSGTGGVGQPQHF. The CDR3 nucleotides read TGTGCCAGTAGGTCCGGGACAGGGGGCGTGGGGCAGCCCCAGCATTTT.

The rearrangement uses TRBV11-2 and TRBJ2-3, with D possibly TRBD2 on 5 matching bases. The CDR3 is 16 amino acids. V was trimmed by 6 bases and J by 2 bases, leaving 18 bases between them. Germline CDR1 is SGHAT and CDR2 is FQNNGV. CDR3 DNA sequence: TGTGCCAGCAGTCTCCTTCCGGGATCACCCACAGATACGCAGTATTTT. It is translated as CASSLLPGSPTDTQYF.

The rearrangement links TRBV4-2 to TRBJ1-4, with 7 bases fitting TRBD1. Germline trimming cut 3 bases from V and 8 bases from J; bases unmatched to any gene: 12. From germline, CDR1 is LGHNA and CDR2 YNFKEQ. The CDR3 has 16 amino acids. The CDR3 here is CASSQAHKGAGEKLFF. The DNA for the CDR3 is TGTGCCAGCAGCCAGGCCCACAAGGGGGCGGGCGAAAAACTGTTTTTT.

The rearrangement uses TRBV28 and TRBJ1-2; D is perhaps TRBD1 (5 bases). Trimming cost V 5 bases and J 4 bases, with 11 bases left between them. The germline V gene has CDR1 MDHEN and CDR2 SYDVKM. CDR3 size: 13 residues. The CDR3 region is CASSPGGIYGYTF. The CDR3 DNA is TGTGCCAGCAGTCCGGGGGGAATCTATGGCTACACCTTC.

The V call is TRBV5-4, the J call TRBJ2-2, with TRBD2 identical over 12 bases. Germline V gives CDR1 SGHNT, CDR2 YYREEE (reference sequence). The CDR3 is 16 amino acids. V lost 4 bases to trimming and J lost 7 bases; unmatched junction nucleotides: 8. CDR3 in amino acids: CASSPSGRADIGELFF. The CDR3 bases are TGTGCCAGCAGCCCTAGCGGGAGGGCCGATATCGGGGAGCTGTTTTTT. Together with reference TRBV5-4 and TRBJ2-2, the CDR3 gives the full variable domain: ETGVTQSPTHLIKTRGQQVTLRCSSQSGHNTVSWYQQALGQGPQFIFQYYREEENGRGNFPPRFSGLQFPNYSSELNVNALELDDSALYLCASSPSGRADIGELFFGEGSRLTVL.

The J gene is TRBJ2-5, the V gene TRBV15, with D possibly matching TRBD2 (6 bases). The CDR3 is 14 amino acids. Germline V CDR1 and CDR2: LNHNV, YYDKDF (reference sequence). V was cut by 1 base and J by 2 bases, with 8 bases left in between. The DNA for the CDR3 is TGTGCCACCAGCAGAGGGGACTCTCAAGAGACCCAGTACTTC. It translates to CATSRGDSQETQYF.

The V and J genes are TRBV27 and TRBJ1-2, with 9 bases fitting TRBD1. The CDR3 has 14 residues. The V segment lost 5 bases and the J segment 2 bases; nucleotides outside the gene matches: 3. Germline V gene lookup returns CDR1 MNHEY and CDR2 SMNVEV (reference sequence). The CDR3 reads CASSRTGDNYGYTF. As DNA, the CDR3 is TGTGCCAGCAGTCGGACAGGGGACAACTATGGCTACACCTTC.

The rearrangement links TRBV5-4 to TRBJ1-4; TRBD1 agrees at 10 bases. In germline, CDR1 is SGHNT, CDR2 YYREEE (reference sequence). This CDR3 is built from 16 residues. Trimming at V came to 4 bases and at J to 3 bases, leaving 6 bases not matched to a gene. The CDR3: CASSQGQGTSNEKLFF. The CDR3, as DNA: TGTGCCAGCAGCCAGGGACAGGGGACCTCTAATGAAAAACTGTTTTTT.

The gene calls are TRBV9 and TRBJ1-2; D is ambiguous. This CDR3 comprises 16 residues. CDR1 and CDR2 (germline): SGDLS, YYNGEE. The V end was cut by 4 bases, the J end by 3 bases, with 19 bases between. For the CDR3, the DNA is TGTGCCAGCAGCCCGGAGACGGTTAGTCCCTACTATGGCTACACCTTC. As protein: CASSPETVSPYYGYTF.

This clone was recorded a few times. V and J are TRBV7-2 and TRBJ2-7, with TRBD2 as a possible D gene (7 bases). V lost 1 base and J 3 bases, leaving 13 bases between the germline ends. Germline CDR1 is SGHTA and CDR2 is FQGNSA. This CDR3 spans 15 amino acids. The CDR3, as DNA: TGTGCCAGCAGCTTAGGAGCGGGACAAAGCTACGAGCAGTACGTC. As protein: CASSLGAGQSYEQYV.

This chain links TRBV14 with TRBJ1-3; D is unresolved. The ends were cut back, 4 bases at V and 4 bases at J, with 5 bases in the middle. CDR1 SGHDN and CDR2 FVKESK come from the germline V gene. The CDR3 is made up of 12 amino acids. CDR3: CASSLSGNTIYF. In nucleotides, the CDR3 is TGTGCCAGCAGCCTCTCGGGAAACACCATATATTTT.

The chain is built from TRBV11-3 and TRBJ1-1, with D uncertain. Between the trimmed V and J ends, which lost 5 bases and 1 base, there was a span of 8 bases. The CDR3 length is 13 residues. Germline CDR1 and CDR2: SGHNT and YENEEA. The CDR3 spells CASSVYWNTEAFF. For the CDR3, the DNA is TGTGCCAGCAGCGTTTACTGGAACACTGAAGCTTTCTTT.

V gene TRBV28 combines with J gene TRBJ1-6; D remains ambiguous. CDR3 length equals 14 residues. With 2 bases removed from V and 4 bases from J, the gap between germline ends came to 6 bases. Germline CDR1 MDHEN, CDR2 SYDVKM. CDR3 loop: CASSLRQYNSPLHF. The CDR3, as DNA: TGTGCCAGCAGTTTACGTCAGTATAATTCACCCCTCCACTTT.

The rearrangement links TRBV12-3 or TRBV12-4 to TRBJ1-1; TRBD1 agrees at 7 bases. There are 13 residues in the CDR3. V was clipped by 2 bases and J by 8 bases; unmatched bases: 5. CDR3 DNA: TGTGCCAGCAGTTTATTACAGGGGTCGGAAGCTTTCTTT. Its protein is CASSLLQGSEAFF.

This chain connects TRBV2 to TRBJ1-5; TRBD1 is a possible D gene (6 bases). The V and J ends lost 5 bases and 5 bases respectively, with 13 bases between them. Germline V gene lookup returns CDR1 SNHLY and CDR2 FYNNEI. CDR3 length: 14 amino acids. The CDR3 bases are TGTGCCAGCAGTAAGGAGACAGGTCATCAGCCCCAGCATTTT. Its translation: CASSKETGHQPQHF.

CDR3 DNA sequence: TGCGCCAGCAGCTTGGGGGACAGCTATAACTATGGCTACACCTTC. Translation: CASSLGDSYNYGYTF. This chain uses TRBV5-1 with TRBJ1-2, with 7 bases matching TRBD1. Germline assignment: CDR1 SGHRS and CDR2 YFSETQ. V dropped 0 bases and J dropped 1; count of bases not matched to a gene: 3. This CDR3 is 15 amino acids long.

The J gene is TRBJ1-6, the V gene TRBV18, with D perhaps matching TRBD1 (5 bases). V dropped 3 bases and J dropped 9 bases, with 12 bases sitting between them. Germline V gene data show CDR1 as KGHSH and CDR2 as LQKENI. The CDR3 runs 14 residues. The CDR3 sequence is CASSPLSGISPLHF. In nucleotides, the CDR3 is TGTGCCAGCTCACCGCTCTCAGGGATTTCACCCCTCCACTTT.

The CDR3 loop reads CASSPHRGITGNTIYF. Here the CDR3 DNA reads TGTGCCAGCAGTCCGCACAGGGGGATCACCGGAAACACCATATATTTT. This sequence joins TRBV28 and TRBJ1-3, with 8 bases fitting TRBD1. Unmatched junction bases numbered 10, after V lost 5 bases and J lost 4 bases. Germline-derived CDR1 and CDR2 are MDHEN and SYDVKM. This CDR3 region has 16 residues.

The CDR3 loop is CASSRDRLNTEAFF. The CDR3 coding sequence is TGTGCCAGCAGCCGGGACAGATTGAACACTGAAGCTTTCTTT. The genes are TRBV5-4 and TRBJ1-1; 7 nucleotides line up with TRBD1. V gave up 4 bases and J gave up 0 bases; unmatched junction bases: 3. The CDR3 extends over 14 amino acids. Looked up from germline, CDR1 is SGHNT and CDR2 is YYREEE (reference sequence).

This clone was counted between two and nine times. Other nucleotide sequences from this sample produce the same CDR3. The V gene is TRBV28, the J gene TRBJ1-4; D uncertain. V was cut by 1 base and J by 0 bases, with 3 bases left in between. Germline CDR1 is MDHEN and CDR2 is SYDVKM. The CDR3 runs to 14 residues. Here the CDR3 DNA reads TGTGCCAGCAGTTTATACACAACTAATGAAAAACTGTTTTTT. Its translation is CASSLYTTNEKLFF.

The chain has TRBV10-2 and TRBJ2-1; TRBD2 matches at 8 bases. Trimming cost V 8 bases and J 2 bases; bases outside gene matches: 2. The CDR3 covers 13 residues. The germline gives CDR1 WSHSY, CDR2 SAAADI. DNA for the CDR3: TGCGCCAGCGGAGCGGGAGCCTACAATGAGCAGTTCTTC. It yields the protein CASGAGAYNEQFF.

The CDR3 DNA reads TGTGCCAGCAGTTATAGATCCAACACTGAAGCTTTCTTT. Its translation: CASSYRSNTEAFF. The chain joins TRBV25-1 to TRBJ1-1; D gene uncertain. Germline-derived CDR1 and CDR2 are MGHDK and SYGVNS. The V end lost 5 bases, the J end lost 2 bases, and 9 bases lay between the germline ends. This CDR3 has 13 amino acids.

The chain uses TRBV19 and TRBJ1-1; D gene ambiguous. The CDR3 consists of 14 residues. Trimming took 7 bases from V and 3 from J, leaving 15 bases between them. Germline loops: CDR1 LNHDA, CDR2 SQIVND (reference sequence). The CDR3 bases are TGTGCCAGTACCCTGAGCGCTGGGTACACTGAAGCTTTCTTT. This encodes CASTLSAGYTEAFF. The variable domain in full, with the rest retrieved from reference TRBV19 and TRBJ1-1, is DGGITQSPKYLFRKEGQNVTLSCEQNLNHDAMYWYRQDPGQGLRLIYYSQIVNDFQKGDIAEGYSVSREKKESFPLTVTSAQKNPTAFYLCASTLSAGYTEAFFGQGTRLTVV.

The chain recombines TRBV4-3 with TRBJ2-2, with 7 bases fitting TRBD1. Trimming removed 6 bases from V and 0 bases from J; junction bases left unmatched: 7. The length of the CDR3 is 16 residues. Germline V CDR1 and CDR2: LGHNA, YSLEER. The CDR3 DNA sequence: TGCGCCAGCAGTCTAAGGACAGGAGCGAACACCGGGGAGCTGTTTTTT. It encodes CASSLRTGANTGELFF.

A single count supports this clone. The chain is built from TRBV11-2 and TRBJ2-7; D possibly corresponds to TRBD2 (5 bases). V lost 5 bases and J lost 4, with 12 bases in between. Germline-derived CDR1 and CDR2 are SGHAT and FQNNGV. This CDR3 is 13 amino acids long. The CDR3 spells CASSRGLVYEQYV. Written as DNA, the CDR3 is TGTGCCAGCAGCCGAGGGTTAGTATACGAGCAGTACGTC.

Only a few counts were recorded for this clone. This chain links TRBV6-2 or TRBV6-3 with TRBJ1-5; no firm D call. The CDR3 spans 13 residues. Trimming pared 5 bases from V and 8 bases from J, leaving 13 bases between. In germline, CDR1 is MNHEY, CDR2 SVGEGT. This chain's CDR3 is CASSAGELEPQHF. The DNA of the CDR3 is TGTGCCAGCAGTGCTGGGGAGCTGGAGCCCCAGCATTTT.